This TCR beta chain originates from a study of Graves' ophthalmopathy and Graves' hyperthyroidism (dated by TCRdb to 2016 to 2019). About the investigation overall: Peripheral blood was collected at initial diagnosis, before any treatment. The study used TCR beta repertoire signatures to distinguish Graves' ophthalmopathy from Graves' hyperthyroidism and to predict progression to ophthalmopathy. In total, around 130 blood samples were TCR-sequenced: approximately 42 ophthalmopathy, over 70 hyperthyroidism and approximately 17 hyperthyroidism-to-ophthalmopathy patients. A discovery set of 95 to 100 patients (43 ophthalmopathy, about 59 stable hyperthyroidism) was enrolled to explore V-J signatures distinguishing ophthalmopathy from hyperthyroidism. An independent validation cohort was composed of fewer than 20 hyperthyroidism patients and around 16 patients who later progressed from hyperthyroidism to ophthalmopathy. In five or six hyperthyroidism patients, T-cell repertoires of thyroid tissue and blood were compared. Following sampling, methimazole starting at 30 mg daily was administered to hyperthyroidism patients, and high-dose intravenous methylprednisolone was administered to ophthalmopathy patients. The 80 to 100 discovery patients were randomly divided into training and test sets at a 7:3 ratio.

From cysteine to phenylalanine, the CDR3 is 16 amino acids long. The DNA shown is the 48-base CDR3, in frame from base 1. From the germline V gene, CDR1 is SGHRS and CDR2 is YFSETQ. V is cut by 0 bases and J by 7 bases, and the space between the germline ends is 16 bases. Ten or more counts support this clonotype. Its antigen remains undetermined. Nothing much larger sits one base from this clone, and base qualities are not available. General study outcomes and caveats: Among expanded thyroid clonotypes with frequency above 0.001, most also showed up in blood, which suggests that blood repertoires may reflect the thyroid immune response. In validation, the model predicted ophthalmopathy progression with nearly 71% sensitivity and about 73% specificity; fewer than 15 predicted patients were CT-confirmed with GO in a median of approximately 6.5 months. Sample size was not statistically predetermined, and group allocation was not concealed from the investigators. The 13-signature model separated ophthalmopathy from stable hyperthyroidism with approximately 88% sensitivity and approximately 83% specificity in cross-validation, and 80%/75% in the test set.

The ophthalmopathy patients had moderately to severely active disease, with a Clinical Activity Score of 3 or higher, a NOSPECS grade of 4 or higher, and a disease duration of less than 3 months. Patients with other autoimmune diseases, uncontrolled infections, pregnancy or lactation were excluded from the study. Clinical symptoms, serum thyroxine, TRAb, thyroid ultrasound and orbital computed tomography were used for diagnosis. PBMCs were isolated from about 10 ml of fresh peripheral blood by Ficoll-Paque density gradient centrifugation. Total RNA was extracted using Trizol reagent, and RNA quality was checked on an Agilent 2100 Bioanalyzer. TCR beta CDR3 regions were amplified from RNA transcripts for repertoire sequencing. The first round was an RT-PCR using HTBI primers with the Qiagen OneStep RT-PCR kit, and this first round was followed by a second-round multiplex PCR, then size selection and purification. Sequencing of the libraries was carried out on an Illumina HiSeq2000 in paired-end mode with 100 bp reads. Per the source publication's procedure: Reads were processed with SOAPnuke, discarding reads with adapters, uncalled bases, mean Phred below 15, or no exact constant-primer or identifier match. COPE v1.2.5 was used to merge the high-quality paired reads. Each unique nucleotide sequence was treated as a clonotype, and MiTCR v1.1 was used to align the clonotypes to the IMGT TRB V, D and J references. The analysis was limited to V-J combinations with a frequency above 0.0001, which together covered 99.2% of the repertoires. A TCR clonal expansion and chaos score per V-J combination was defined as the ratio of F50 clonal expansion to chaos observed in the TCRdist matrix. Welch's t-statistics and random forest were used to reduce the features to 10 to 15 V-J combinations, which were then used as input to a naive Bayes classifier. Thyroid-blood repertoire similarity was quantified with the Morisita-Horn index. The raw public reads went through TCRdb reprocessing: fastp at Q25, MiXCR clone calling, in-frame beta chains kept. Each entry merges the rows of one CDR3 protein and shows their most common DNA and genes. TCRdb, rather than the study authors, made the V and J calls. The sample table shows about 220,000 distinct CDR3 sequences, and around a fifth are seen once. Around two fifths of the sample lies in the top ten.

The V and J genes are TRBV5-1 and TRBJ2-2, with no D gene named confidently. The clonotype was recovered from a woman aged 45 to 65 with Graves' ophthalmopathy. Donor details come from another sample of the same person, matched by shared clones. The sample was peripheral blood. The encoded CDR3 is CASSLEGLGRSGELFF. The DNA reads TGCGCCAGCAGCTTGGAGGGTTTGGGTCGGAGCGGGGAGCTGTTTTTT.